This T cell receptor beta chain emerged from a study of T cells after yellow fever vaccination. Study-wide context: Fractions containing few cells were prepared with SMART-Seq v4 Ultra Low Input. General study findings and limits: Researchers report a weaker secondary response that nonetheless peaked faster, day 5 versus 15.

TCRdb re-called the 5' RACE reads with MiXCR, one entry per CDR3 protein. Among around 300,000 distinct CDR3 sequences listed, 3.5% to 5% were seen once. V was clipped by 2 bases and J by 0 bases, with 14 bases between them. Germline V lookup: CDR1 LGHDT, CDR2 YNNKEL (reference sequence). The CDR3 sequence is 18 residues long. This clonotype was seen more than once but under ten times. The target antigen is unknown. The sequenced sample was PBMCs, obtained 15 days after the yellow fever booster vaccination. The source of this sequence is a man aged 18-30 years who received the YFV17D yellow fever vaccine. The chain recombines TRBV3-1 with TRBJ2-6; D gene ambiguous. The CDR3 loop is CASSQSPVSFSGANVLTF. The CDR3 DNA follows: TGTGCCAGCAGCCAAAGTCCCGTATCGTTCTCTGGGGCCAACGTCCTGACTTTC.